The 15 T cell receptor beta chains listed next were all sequenced from one sample in a study of blood T cells in healthy people across ages. Alongside a J-beta primer mix, a sample-barcoded 5' primer served in a second PCR lasting 7 to 11 cycles. TCRdb used MiXCR to reprocess the 5' RACE reads, holding one entry per CDR3 protein. The sample contains over 600,000 distinct CDR3 sequences, roughly 56% of which appear only once. Input material: blood. Receptors originate from a man aged 35 to 55 in good health.

The chain is built from TRBV12-3 or TRBV12-4 and TRBJ2-4, with 7 positions matching TRBD1. The assigned J gene may be wrong: the sequence end matches TRBJ2-7 better. This CDR3 spans 15 amino acids. DNA of the CDR3: TGTGCCAGCAGTTTAACCGACAGGGTCGGTGGCGAGCAGTACTTC. Residues: CASSLTDRVGGEQYF.

The V gene is TRBV6-6, the J gene TRBJ2-7; D remains unclear. Germline loops: CDR1 MNHNY, CDR2 SVGAGI (reference sequence). V was shortened by 7 bases and J by 0 bases, with 13 bases between the two germline ends. This CDR3 is 14 amino acids long. The CDR3, as DNA: TGTGCCAGCACTACACAAGATAACTCCTACGAGCAGTACTTC. It codes for CASTTQDNSYEQYF.

This clonotype was seen a handful of times. The rearrangement uses TRBV3-1 and TRBJ1-6, with D hard to call. The germline V and J ends were trimmed by 5 bases and 7 bases, with 12 bases remaining between them. CDR1 is LGHDT, CDR2 YNNKEL, per germline (reference sequence). CDR3 length: 14 amino acids. CDR3 region: CASSVGLGNSPLHF. CDR3 nucleotides: TGTGCCAGCAGCGTAGGGTTGGGGAATTCACCCCTCCACTTT.

CDR3: CASSLGRQGGYEQYF. The CDR3, as DNA: TGTGCCAGCAGTTTAGGGAGACAGGGAGGCTACGAGCAGTACTTC. The rearrangement joins TRBV28 to TRBJ2-7, with a weak D call TRBD1 (7 bases). This CDR3 has 15 amino acids. Germline V CDR1 and CDR2: MDHEN, SYDVKM. V lost 2 bases and J 3 bases, leaving 14 bases between the germline ends.

This clonotype appeared a few times. The chain has TRBV27 and TRBJ2-4, with TRBD1 matching over 7 bases. The junction had 7 bases not matched to a gene; V was cut back by 4 bases and J by 1 base. CDR3 size: 16 residues. Germline CDR1 is MNHEY and CDR2 is SMNVEV (reference sequence). CDR3 loop: CASSSHTGAAKNIQYF. Written as DNA, the CDR3 is TGTGCCAGCAGTTCGCATACAGGGGCGGCCAAAAACATTCAGTACTTC.

The chain combines TRBV30 with TRBJ2-1, with 8 bases lining up with TRBD1. The CDR3 runs 14 residues. Germline V CDR1 and CDR2: GTSNPN, SVGIG (reference sequence). The V segment lost 5 bases and the J segment 10 bases; nucleotides outside the gene matches: 13. The CDR3 is CAWAHRTGRNEQFF. The CDR3 DNA reads as TGTGCCTGGGCCCATAGGACAGGGAGGAACGAGCAGTTCTTC.

This clonotype was recorded once. This rearrangement joins TRBV7-3 to TRBJ1-4; D may be TRBD1 (5 bases). Germline CDR1 reads SGHTA; CDR2 reads FQGTGA. The ends were cut back, 5 bases at V and 4 bases at J, with 17 bases in the middle. The CDR3 extends over 16 amino acids. The CDR3 DNA sequence: TGTGCCAGCAGCCCCCCCGGGACGGAGGATAATGAAAAACTGTTTTTT. This translates into CASSPPGTEDNEKLFF.

CDR3 region: CASSLDRSRSRDSPLHF. CDR3 nucleotide sequence: TGTGCCAGCAGCTTAGATCGGTCTCGATCTAGGGATTCACCCCTCCACTTT. The chain recombines TRBV13 with TRBJ1-6; D gene ambiguous. The CDR3 is 17 amino acids. Germline V gene lookup returns CDR1 PRHDT and CDR2 FYEKMQ (reference sequence). The V end was cut by 1 base, the J end by 8 bases, with 18 bases between. Using reference TRBV13 and TRBJ1-6 for the parts outside the CDR3, the full variable domain is AAGVIQSPRHLIKEKRETATLKCYPIPRHDTVYWYQQGPGQDPQFLISFYEKMQSDKGSIPDRFSAQQFSDYHSELNMSSLELGDSALYFCASSLDRSRSRDSPLHFGNGTRLTVT.

This clonotype was observed a single time. J is TRBJ1-2 and V is TRBV27; a possible D gene is TRBD1 (6 bases). The CDR3 is made up of 13 amino acids. The V gene lost 4 bases and the J gene lost 4 bases, with 10 bases spanning the gap. Germline V lookup: CDR1 MNHEY, CDR2 SMNVEV (reference sequence). The CDR3 reads CASSSGGPYGYTF. CDR3 DNA sequence: TGTGCCAGCAGTTCCGGGGGGCCCTATGGCTACACCTTC.

This rearrangement joins TRBV12-3 or TRBV12-4 to TRBJ2-1, with TRBD2 matching 11 bases. The CDR3 extends over 15 amino acids. J gave up 4 bases and V 6 bases, and 5 bases lay outside the gene matches. The CDR3 DNA reads as TGTGCCAGCAGCAAAACTAGCGGGGGATACAATGAGCAGTTCTTC. Translating gives CASSKTSGGYNEQFF.

This clonotype has more than one count but fewer than ten. V usage is TRBV4-3 and J usage is TRBJ2-6; no clear D gene. The CDR3 spans 14 residues. CDR1 and CDR2 from the germline V gene are LGHNA and YSLEER. The germline V and J ends were trimmed by 1 base and 4 bases, with 5 bases remaining between them. The CDR3 loop is CASSQGKGANVLTF. The CDR3 coding sequence is TGCGCCAGCAGCCAAGGAAAAGGGGCCAACGTCCTGACTTTC.

V gene TRBV9 combines with J gene TRBJ2-3, with D possibly TRBD2 on 6 matching bases. V was cut by 0 bases and J by 9 bases, with 17 bases left in between. The CDR3 contains 15 residues. Germline V gene lookup returns CDR1 SGDLS and CDR2 YYNGEE. CDR3 amino acids: CASSVEAGGRGTQYF. CDR3 nucleotides: TGTGCCAGCAGCGTAGAAGCGGGCGGTAGGGGCACGCAGTATTTT.

This chain uses TRBV18 with TRBJ2-7; 10 bases align to TRBD1. Losses at the gene ends were 5 bases for V and 6 bases for J; bases not matched to a gene: 7. Germline V gives CDR1 KGHSH, CDR2 LQKENI. The CDR3 length is 14 residues. This CDR3 reads CASSTTGTGAEQYF. CDR3 coding DNA: TGTGCCAGCTCAACAACCGGGACAGGGGCCGAGCAGTACTTC.

This clonotype has a handful of counts. The genes are TRBV7-8 and TRBJ2-7; possible D gene TRBD1, 6 bases. The CDR3 totals 14 residues. V was clipped by 0 bases and J by 7 bases, with 13 bases between them. Germline CDR1 reads SGHVS; CDR2 reads FQNEAQ. DNA of the CDR3: TGTGCCAGCAGCTTAGCTACAGGGCTCGATGAGCAGTACTTC. Protein: CASSLATGLDEQYF.

In this sample, this clonotype turned up a few times. The genes are TRBV3-1 and TRBJ1-1; D remains ambiguous. CDR1 and CDR2 (germline): LGHDT, YNNKEL (reference sequence). This CDR3 region has 13 residues. V lost 1 base to trimming and J lost 9 bases, with 12 bases between them. The chain's CDR3 is CASSQGSNVKAFF. As DNA, the CDR3 is TGTGCCAGCAGCCAAGGGTCGAACGTGAAAGCTTTCTTT.